The 14 T cell receptor beta chains given below trace back to one sample, sequenced in a study of T cells in Graves' hyperthyroidism and ophthalmopathy (dated by TCRdb to the late 2010s). The receptor library was made with multiplex PCR. The instrument was an Illumina HiSeq 2000. Amplification of TCR beta CDR3 regions was carried out from RNA transcripts. The TCR CDR3 was subjected to a first round of RT-PCR using the HTBI primer set and the Qiagen OneStep RT-PCR kit. TCRdb ran its own pipeline on the public reads, namely fastp trimming at Q25 and MiXCR clone calling, and kept in-frame beta chains. CDR3 protein duplicates are merged, each entry listing the most common genes and DNA. This sample comprises some 370,000 distinct CDR3 sequences, 15% to 20% of them detected only once. The ten largest clonotypes hold 34% of the sample. The material sequenced was blood. The receptors were sampled from a young woman with Graves' hyperthyroidism that later progressed to Graves' ophthalmopathy.

The rearrangement joins TRBV30 to TRBJ2-3, with unresolved D. The germline V and J ends were trimmed by 2 bases and 5 bases, with 11 bases remaining between them. Per the germline V gene, CDR1 is GTSNPN and CDR2 is SVGIG (reference sequence). This CDR3 has 13 amino acids. DNA of the CDR3: TGTGCCTGGAGTTTGAGTCGGCTAGATACGCAGTATTTT. As protein: CAWSLSRLDTQYF.

The CDR3 loop reads CAIRSDRGNTEAFF. The CDR3 nucleotides read TGTGCCATCAGATCGGACAGGGGGAACACTGAAGCTTTCTTT. This chain joins TRBV10-3 and TRBJ1-1; 9 nucleotides agree with TRBD1. Trimming took 6 bases from V and 1 from J; bases not matched to a gene: 3. This CDR3 is 14 amino acids long. In germline, CDR1 is ENHRY, CDR2 SYGVKD.

CDR3 protein: CSVVPGWDSYEQYF. In nucleotides, the CDR3 is TGCAGCGTTGTCCCCGGGTGGGACTCCTACGAGCAGTACTTC. The chain carries TRBV29-1 and TRBJ2-7; D is unresolved. Deletions cut 4 bases from V and 0 bases from J, with 13 bases between. Germline V gene sequence: CDR1 SQVTM, CDR2 ANQGSEA. CDR3 size: 14 residues.

This clonotype was counted ten times or more. The V and J genes are TRBV6-2 or TRBV6-3 and TRBJ2-1; possible D gene TRBD1, 6 bases. Germline lookup yields CDR1 MNHEY and CDR2 SVGEGT. V was trimmed by 0 bases and J by 8 bases, leaving 23 bases between them. The CDR3 has 18 amino acids. CDR3 region: CASSYSVQGLILLDEQFF. For the CDR3, the DNA is TGTGCCAGCAGTTACTCGGTACAGGGATTGATCCTTTTGGATGAGCAGTTCTTC.

This clonotype was seen only a few times. The rearrangement links TRBV18 to TRBJ2-1; TRBD2 is a possible D gene (6 bases). The CDR3 extends over 19 amino acids. Germline V lookup: CDR1 KGHSH, CDR2 LQKENI. Trimming cost V 4 bases and J 7 bases, with 29 bases left between them. As DNA, the CDR3 is TGTGCCAGCTCACTCACTTTCGATCAGGCGGGAAGGGGAAAGAATGAGCAGTTCTTC. It yields the protein CASSLTFDQAGRGKNEQFF.

This clonotype was counted ten times or more. The chain couples TRBV4-1 to TRBJ2-5; D may be TRBD1 (5 bases). V lost 4 bases, J lost 2 bases, and 17 bases lay in between. This CDR3 has 16 amino acids. Germline V CDR1 and CDR2: MGHRA, YSYEKL. The CDR3 loop reads CASSPKYQGLQETQYF. CDR3 nucleotide sequence: TGCGCCAGCAGCCCTAAATATCAGGGCCTACAAGAGACCCAGTACTTC.

This clonotype was seen repeatedly, ten times or more. J is TRBJ2-5 and V is TRBV28; 8 bases agree with TRBD1. CDR1 and CDR2 (germline): MDHEN, SYDVKM. V lost 6 bases, J lost 2 bases, and 8 bases stayed unmatched. The CDR3 runs to 15 residues. CDR3 sequence: CASSRGTGGQETQYF. CDR3 bases: TGTGCCAGCAGCCGCGGGACAGGTGGGCAAGAGACCCAGTACTTC.

This clonotype came up many times. The chain joins TRBV4-1 to TRBJ1-2, with a weak D call TRBD1 (6 bases). Trimming stripped 4 bases from V and 8 bases from J, with 32 bases between. Germline V gene data show CDR1 as MGHRA and CDR2 as YSYEKL. CDR3 length equals 19 residues. CDR3 residues: CASSLDAGLQGTTSGGYTF. The CDR3 DNA follows: TGCGCCAGCAGCCTAGATGCGGGACTACAGGGAACGACATCAGGAGGCTACACCTTC.

This clonotype was seen many times. The chain links TRBV6-1 to TRBJ1-1; D gene uncertain. The V gene lost 7 bases and the J gene lost 0 bases, with 18 bases spanning the gap. The CDR3 sequence is 16 residues long. Germline CDR1 reads MNHNS; CDR2 reads SASEGT. The CDR3 region is CASTLLPGSMNTEAFF. The CDR3, as DNA: TGTGCCAGCACCCTCTTACCGGGATCCATGAACACTGAAGCTTTCTTT.

This clonotype was seen repeatedly, ten times or more. The DNA for the CDR3 is TGTGCCAGCAGTGGAGAGAATACGAACGAGCAGTACTTC. Translating it yields CASSGENTNEQYF. V usage is TRBV2 and J usage is TRBJ2-7; D call uncertain. The CDR3 is made up of 13 amino acids. Germline CDR1 and CDR2: SNHLY and FYNNEI. V lost 4 bases, J lost 5 bases, and 12 bases lay in between.

This clonotype was seen ten or more times. The rearrangement links TRBV5-1 to TRBJ1-1; the D gene is possibly TRBD1 (6 bases). V lost 5 bases and J lost 5, with 16 bases in between. Looked up from germline, CDR1 is SGHRS and CDR2 is YFSETQ. The CDR3 is made up of 14 amino acids. CDR3 loop: CASREGEFGTEAFF. As DNA, the CDR3 is TGCGCCAGCAGGGAGGGGGAATTTGGGACTGAAGCTTTCTTT.

This clonotype was picked up many times. This chain uses TRBV24-1 with TRBJ1-5; 11 bases match TRBD1. Losses at the gene ends were 3 bases for V and 11 bases for J; bases not matched to a gene: 8. CDR3 size: 15 residues. Germline-derived CDR1 and CDR2 are KGHDR and SFDVKD. The CDR3 bases are TGTGCCACCAGTGATAACGGACAGGGGGCGAGGGCCCAGCATTTT. The encoded protein is CATSDNGQGARAQHF.

This clonotype was picked up many times. The chain employs TRBV28 and TRBJ2-7; 7 positions agree with TRBD2. V trimming: 4 bases; J trimming: 5 bases; junction bases outside the gene matches: 8. Germline CDR1 reads MDHEN; CDR2 reads SYDVKM. The CDR3 is made up of 14 amino acids. CDR3 coding DNA: TGTGCCAGCAGTTCCGGGACGGGGGGAGACGAGCAGTACTTC. It specifies CASSSGTGGDEQYF.

This clonotype was picked up a small number of times. The chain links TRBV28 to TRBJ1-3; TRBD1 might be the D (5 bases). This CDR3 region has 14 residues. Germline V CDR1 and CDR2: MDHEN, SYDVKM. V dropped 6 bases and J dropped 5 bases, with 14 bases sitting between them. This CDR3 reads CASRSQGGRNTIYF. As DNA, the CDR3 is TGTGCCAGCAGAAGTCAGGGAGGGCGAAACACCATATATTTT.